These T cell receptor beta chains were read from a single sample in a study of T cell responses to AZD1222 COVID-19 vaccine. Generated by immunoSEQ multiplex PCR, the TCRdb table keeps only in-frame clones and is missing some. This table holds approximately 140,000 clones, more than 85% found once. The sample was peripheral blood, taken 28 days after the second AZD1222 dose. These receptor sequences come from an adult who received the AZD1222 COVID-19 vaccine. CDR3s include the opening cysteine and the closing phenylalanine or tryptophan. A D gene is named only where the DNA matches it firmly. Clone size is stated in some rows and not others, as once, few, many or a class when expanded.

v_gene	abundance	j_gene	d_gene	CDR3aa	CDR3nt
TRBV6-5	-	TRBJ2-5	-	CASRVQGIYQETQYF	TGTGCCAGCAGGGTACAGGGCATCTACCAAGAGACCCAGTACTTC
TRBV5-8	-	TRBJ1-1	-	CASSLYGGAFF	TGTGCCAGCAGCTTGTATGGGGGGGCTTTCTTT
TRBV12-3/TRBV12-4	-	TRBJ1-1	-	CASRYTANTEAFF	TGTGCCAGCAGATACACAGCGAACACTGAAGCTTTCTTT
TRBV25-1	-	TRBJ2-1	TRBD2	CASRGRESGEQFF	TGTGCCAGCAGGGGGCGGGAGTCGGGTGAGCAGTTCTTC
TRBV6-5	-	TRBJ1-2	-	CASSYSRDTNYGYTF	TGTGCCAGCAGTTACTCGAGAGATACGAACTATGGCTACACCTTC
TRBV4-2	-	TRBJ1-1	-	CASSQGENTEAFF	TGTGCCAGCAGCCAGGGAGAGAACACTGAAGCTTTCTTT
TRBV3-1/TRBV3-2	-	TRBJ1-1	-	CASSQVGNTEAFF	TGTGCCAGCAGCCAAGTTGGGAACACTGAAGCTTTCTTT
TRBV2	-	TRBJ1-5	TRBD1	CASRVGTGNGQPQHF	TGTGCCAGCAGAGTTGGGACAGGGAACGGTCAGCCCCAGCATTTT
TRBV7-9	-	TRBJ2-5	TRBD2	CASSSPGGGQETQYF	TGTGCCAGCAGCTCCCCGGGGGGGGGACAAGAGACCCAGTACTTC
TRBV5-1	once	TRBJ2-5	-	CASSNPLRADSRETQYF	TGCGCCAGCAGCAACCCCCTCCGGGCGGATTCGCGGGAGACCCAGTACTTC
TRBV6-6	once	TRBJ1-1	-	CASSPAGTRDRNTEAFF	TGTGCCAGCAGTCCCGCCGGGACAAGAGACAGGAACACTGAAGCTTTCTTT
TRBV4-3	-	TRBJ2-5	TRBD2	CASSQGPSGRARDQETQYF	TGCGCCAGCAGCCAAGGGCCTAGCGGGAGGGCCAGGGACCAAGAGACCCAGTACTTC
TRBV24-1	-	TRBJ2-1	-	CATSDFPGVDEQFF	TGTGCCACCAGTGATTTTCCGGGAGTGGATGAGCAGTTCTTC
TRBV20-1	-	TRBJ2-3	-	CSAKQGDTQYF	TGCAGTGCTAAACAGGGAGATACGCAGTATTTT
TRBV5-1	-	TRBJ1-1	-	CASSFRGDKGIKTEAFF	TGCGCCAGCAGCTTTCGCGGGGACAAGGGGATAAAAACTGAAGCTTTCTTT
TRBV10-3	-	TRBJ2-1	TRBD1	CAISWTGSAEQFF	TGTGCCATCTCTTGGACAGGGTCCGCTGAGCAGTTCTTC
TRBV30	few	TRBJ1-5	TRBD1	CAWSVRTGTQPQHF	TGTGCCTGGAGTGTGAGGACAGGGACCCAGCCCCAGCATTTT
TRBV11-2	-	TRBJ1-3	-	CASTRRQAGNTIYF	TGTGCCAGCACAAGGAGGCAGGCTGGAAACACCATATATTTT
TRBV11-2	-	TRBJ2-5	TRBD1	CASSPPAGGHETQYF	TGTGCCAGCAGCCCCCCGGCAGGGGGCCATGAGACCCAGTACTTC
TRBV29-1	-	TRBJ1-1	-	CSVEPRGRTEAFF	TGCAGCGTTGAACCTCGGGGACGCACTGAAGCTTTCTTT
TRBV6-6	-	TRBJ1-5	TRBD1	CASSYRQGGSNQPQHF	TGTGCCAGCAGTTATCGACAGGGAGGTAGCAATCAGCCCCAGCATTTT
TRBV6-6	-	TRBJ2-7	TRBD1	CASSGDRDEQYF	TGTGCCAGCAGTGGGGACAGGGACGAGCAGTACTTC
TRBV6-4	-	TRBJ2-3	-	CASSKGDVNTQYF	TGTGCCAGCAGCAAAGGGGACGTCAATACGCAGTATTTT
TRBV9	-	TRBJ1-1	-	CASSVVAGIMNTEAFF	TGTGCCAGCAGCGTAGTGGCAGGGATCATGAACACTGAAGCTTTCTTT
TRBV20-1	-	TRBJ1-6	TRBD1	CSASNSGQGNSPLHF	TGCAGTGCTAGTAACTCGGGACAGGGAAATTCACCCCTCCACTTT
TRBV7-9	-	TRBJ1-1	-	CASSPQVGAEAFF	TGTGCCAGCAGCCCACAGGTAGGAGCTGAAGCTTTCTTT
TRBV19	-	TRBJ2-1	-	CASTYRYTSGRHIYNEQFF	TGTGCCAGTACCTATAGATACACCTCAGGACGGCATATCTACAATGAGCAGTTCTTC